Presented here are 2 T cell receptor beta chains from one specimen sequenced in a study of blood T cell repertoires in COVID-19. TCRdb's copy holds only in-frame clones and misses some; the assay was immunoSEQ multiplex PCR. This table has some 140,000 clones, around four fifths appearing once. The sequenced sample was PBMCs or T cells enriched from blood (not recorded which). These receptors were taken from a middle-aged man with acute COVID-19.

This clone is a singleton in its sample. The gene calls are TRBV7-6 and TRBJ2-2; 12 nucleotides line up with TRBD2. CDR1 SGHVS and CDR2 FNYEAQ come from the germline V gene. The CDR3 consists of 16 residues. The V gene end was trimmed by 5 bases and the J gene end by 7 bases; junction bases not matched to a gene: 8. The CDR3 coding sequence is TGTGCCAGCAGCCTGACTAGCGGGAGACCCGTCGGGGAGCTGTTTTTT. Its translation: CASSLTSGRPVGELFF.

The rearrangement joins TRBV3-1 (or the pseudogene TRBV3-2) to TRBJ1-6; D might be TRBD1 (5 bases). Germline loops: CDR1 LGHDT, CDR2 YNNKEL (reference sequence). The CDR3 has 15 residues. V was shortened by 1 base and J by 7 bases, with 11 bases between the two germline ends. CDR3 DNA: TGTGCCAGCAGCCAAGGGCTCCCAGGGAATTCACCCCTCCACTTT. Translating gives CASSQGLPGNSPLHF.